These 7 T cell receptor beta chains were all obtained from the same sample, sequenced in a study of T-cell reconstitution after alpha-beta-depleted transplantation in children (dated by TCRdb to 2016 to 2017). The treatment or condition tag for this specimen amounts to: allogeneic hematopoietic cell transplantation with graft depleted of TCRalphabeta T cells and CD19 B cells. Library generation was performed with PCR. TCRdb shows the sequencer as Illumina HiSeq 2500. TCR library preparation used molecular barcoding, with unique molecular identifiers applied to normalize quantification of the TCRbeta repertoire. TCRdb handled the public reads itself, with Q25 trimming in fastp and clone calling in MiXCR, and kept productive beta chains. Identical CDR3 proteins give one entry, which carries the most common genes and DNA. The sample table holds 480,000 or so distinct CDR3 sequences, of which 10% to 13% were seen once. About 2.1% of the sample rests with the top ten.

The input for sequencing was PBMCs, taken before TCRalphabeta/CD19-depleted stem cell transplant. The receptors originated from a child aged 2-15 years with inherited bone marrow failure, due to receive a stem cell transplant.

This clonotype was seen many times. The chain is built from TRBV12-3 or TRBV12-4 and TRBJ2-5; 12 nucleotides line up with TRBD2. With V trimmed by 9 bases and J by 1 base, 21 bases remained unmatched. The CDR3 extends over 20 amino acids. The CDR3 bases are TGTGCCAGTGGAATCGTCGGACTAGCGGGAATCGATTGGCCCCAAGAGACCCAGTACTTC. Its translation is CASGIVGLAGIDWPQETQYF.

This clonotype has ten or more counts. The chain uses TRBV19 and TRBJ1-1, with D possibly being TRBD1 (5 bases). Trimming removed 2 bases at V and 4 bases at J, with 11 bases between. Looked up from germline, CDR1 is LNHDA and CDR2 is SQIVND (reference sequence). CDR3 length equals 14 residues. The CDR3, as DNA: TGTGCCAGTAGTATACGCGGGGGTGGCACTGAAGCTTTCTTT. This translates into CASSIRGGGTEAFF.

This clonotype was counted at least ten times. The V and J genes are TRBV7-2 and TRBJ2-7, with unresolved D. Germline-derived CDR1 and CDR2 are SGHTA and FQGNSA. The CDR3 runs 14 residues. The germline V and J ends were trimmed by 5 bases and 3 bases, with 14 bases remaining between them. The CDR3 spells CASSPQYGDYEQYF. DNA for the CDR3: TGTGCCAGCAGCCCCCAGTATGGGGACTACGAGCAGTACTTC.

This clonotype came up many times. V and J are TRBV29-1 and TRBJ1-1; possible D gene TRBD1, 5 bases. The germline CDR1 and CDR2 sequences are SQVTM and ANQGSEA. V lost 2 bases, J lost 4 bases, and 8 bases lay in between. The CDR3 totals 12 residues. CDR3 nucleotides: TGCAGCGTTGAACTGGGACTCACTGAAGCTTTCTTT. Its translation: CSVELGLTEAFF. The variable domain in full, with the rest retrieved from reference TRBV29-1 and TRBJ1-1, is SAVISQKPSRDICQRGTSLTIQCQVDSQVTMMFWYRQQPGQSLTLIATANQGSEATYESGFVIDKFPISRPNLTFSTLTVSNMSPEDSSIYLCSVELGLTEAFFGQGTRLTVV.

This clonotype was recorded many times. The chain links TRBV5-1 to TRBJ1-4, with D possibly being TRBD1 (5 bases). The V and J ends lost 3 bases and 8 bases respectively, with 14 bases between them. The CDR3 sequence is 14 residues long. Germline V lookup: CDR1 SGHRS, CDR2 YFSETQ. CDR3 nucleotides: TGCGCCAGCAGCTCCTCAGGGAGAAACGAAAAACTGTTTTTT. It is translated as CASSSSGRNEKLFF.

This clonotype has ten or more counts. This rearrangement joins TRBV15 to TRBJ2-1; no definite D call. CDR1 is LNHNV, CDR2 YYDKDF, per germline (reference sequence). The CDR3 covers 16 residues. The germline V and J ends were trimmed by 0 bases and 0 bases, with 9 bases remaining between them. The CDR3 bases are TGTGCCACCAGCAGAGATTTGACGGGCTCCTACAATGAGCAGTTCTTC. Amino acids: CATSRDLTGSYNEQFF.

V is TRBV27 and J is TRBJ2-5; no clear D. V lost 7 bases, J lost 6 bases, and 9 bases lay in between. The CDR3 sequence is 11 residues long. Germline loops: CDR1 MNHEY, CDR2 SMNVEV (reference sequence). The CDR3 reads CASTLGKTQYF. For the CDR3, the DNA is TGTGCCAGCACCCTGGGGAAGACCCAGTACTTC.